The text below deals with one T cell receptor beta chain. The data originate from a study of monozygotic twins with inflammatory bowel disease. Per individual sample, eight separate reactions were used to make cDNA. After re-calling the 5' RACE reads, TCRdb lists one entry per CDR3 protein, DNA absent. The sample totals approximately 140,000 distinct CDR3 sequences; its top ten clones hold under 2.5%. There are 17 residues in the CDR3. Germline V gene data show CDR1 as SGHTA and CDR2 as FQGNSA. The source material was blood. The chain combines TRBV7-2 with TRBJ2-2; TCRdb's D gene call, TRBD2, goes unchecked for lack of DNA. The clonotype comes from a human donor with ulcerative colitis or Crohn's disease, or a healthy co-twin of an affected twin (not recorded which). CDR3 sequence: CASSFFAGGSNTGELFF.